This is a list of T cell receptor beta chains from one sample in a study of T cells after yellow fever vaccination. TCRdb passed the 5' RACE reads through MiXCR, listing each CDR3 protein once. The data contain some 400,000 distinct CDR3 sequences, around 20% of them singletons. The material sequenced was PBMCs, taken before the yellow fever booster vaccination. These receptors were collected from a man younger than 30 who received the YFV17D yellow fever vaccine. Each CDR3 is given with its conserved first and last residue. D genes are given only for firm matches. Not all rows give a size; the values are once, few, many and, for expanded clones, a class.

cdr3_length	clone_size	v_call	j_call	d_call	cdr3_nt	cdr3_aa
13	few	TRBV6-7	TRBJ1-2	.	TGTGCCCCAAAACGCCGGGGGCTCTATGGCTACACCTTC	CAPKRRGLYGYTF
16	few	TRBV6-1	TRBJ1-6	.	TGTGCCAGCACCCACCTGGGGACCGGGGGTAGATCACCCCTCCACTTT	CASTHLGTGGRSPLHF
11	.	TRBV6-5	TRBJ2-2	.	TGTGCCAGCCACTTGGCCGGGGAGCTGTTTTTT	CASHLAGELFF
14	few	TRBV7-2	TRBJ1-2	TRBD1	TGTGCCAGCAGAGACAGGGGATCGGGCTATGGCTACACCTTC	CASRDRGSGYGYTF
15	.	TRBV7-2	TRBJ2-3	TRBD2	TGTGCCAGCAGCTCCCAAGCGGGGGGCACAGATACGCAGTATTTT	CASSSQAGGTDTQYF
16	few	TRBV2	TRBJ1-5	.	TGTGCCAGCAGTGAAGCGATCAGGGTGTCGGGTCAGCCCCAGCATTTT	CASSEAIRVSGQPQHF
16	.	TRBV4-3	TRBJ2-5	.	TGCGCCAGCAGCCAAGACTGGCAGGGGTGGCAAGAGACCCAGTACTTC	CASSQDWQGWQETQYF
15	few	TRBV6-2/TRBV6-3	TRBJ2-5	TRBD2	TGTGCCAGCAGTACAAGAGCGGGGAGTAAAGAGACCCAGTACTTC	CASSTRAGSKETQYF
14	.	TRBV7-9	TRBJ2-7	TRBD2	TGTGCCAGCAGTCAGACTAGCGGGGCCTACGAGCAGTACTTC	CASSQTSGAYEQYF
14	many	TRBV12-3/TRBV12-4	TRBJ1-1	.	TGTGCCAGCAGCCGCGGACACCCAAACACTGAAGCTTTCTTT	CASSRGHPNTEAFF
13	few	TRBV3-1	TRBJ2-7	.	TGTGCCAGCAGCCAATCGTGGGTCGGCGAGCAGTACTTC	CASSQSWVGEQYF
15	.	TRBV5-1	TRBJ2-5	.	TGCGCCAGCAGCTTAGCAGGGTCCCGGGACGAGACCCAGTACTTC	CASSLAGSRDETQYF
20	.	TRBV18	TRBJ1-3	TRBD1	TGTGCCAGCTCACCAGTTATATTTGGGACAGAAGACTTCTCTGGAAACACCATATATTTT	CASSPVIFGTEDFSGNTIYF
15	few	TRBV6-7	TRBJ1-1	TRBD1	TGTGCCAGCAGTTACGACGGGACAGAGAACACTGAAGCTTTCTTT	CASSYDGTENTEAFF
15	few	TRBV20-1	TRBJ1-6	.	TGCAGTGCTAGAGATTGGACCGAAGAATATTCACCCCTCCACTTT	CSARDWTEEYSPLHF
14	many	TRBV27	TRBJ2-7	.	TGTGCCAGCAGTTTAGGTATTACGGCCTACGAGCAGTACTTC	CASSLGITAYEQYF
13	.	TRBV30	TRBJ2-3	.	TGTGCCTGGAGTGAATGGAGGGGAGATACGCAGTATTTT	CAWSEWRGDTQYF
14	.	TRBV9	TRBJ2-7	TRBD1	TGTGCCAGCAGCGCCAGGGGGACGCCCTACGAGCAGTACTTC	CASSARGTPYEQYF
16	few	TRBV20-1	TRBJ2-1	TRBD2	TGCAGTGCGGGAACTAGCGGGGGGCCCTCCTACAATGAGCAGTTCTTC	CSAGTSGGPSYNEQFF
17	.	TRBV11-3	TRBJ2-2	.	TGTGCCAGCAGCTTTGTGGGACGCGGCGAGACCCCCGGGGAGCTGTTTTTT	CASSFVGRGETPGELFF
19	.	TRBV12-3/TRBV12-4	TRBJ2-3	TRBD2	TGTGCCAGCACTCCGTTGGGAGTTGGGGCGGGGGAGAGCACAGATACGCAGTATTTT	CASTPLGVGAGESTDTQYF
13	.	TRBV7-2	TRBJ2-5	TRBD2	TGTGCCAGCAGGGCTAGCGGAAAAGAGACCCAGTACTTC	CASRASGKETQYF
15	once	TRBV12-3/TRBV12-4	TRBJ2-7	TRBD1	TGTGCCAGCAGTTTATCCGGGACAGTTACCTACGAGCAGTACTTC	CASSLSGTVTYEQYF
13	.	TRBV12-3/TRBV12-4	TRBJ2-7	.	TGTGCCAGCAGGTCAAACTTAGCCTACGAGCAGTACTTC	CASRSNLAYEQYF
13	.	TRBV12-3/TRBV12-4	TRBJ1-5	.	TGTGCCAGCAGTTCTCTCAGCAATCAGCCCCAGCATTTT	CASSSLSNQPQHF
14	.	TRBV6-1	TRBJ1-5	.	TGTGCCAGCAGTGTTAGGGGTCGTGATCAGCCCCAGCATTTT	CASSVRGRDQPQHF
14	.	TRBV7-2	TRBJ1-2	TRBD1	TGTGCCAGCAGCCTAGGGACAGGGCTTTTAGGCTACACCTTC	CASSLGTGLLGYTF
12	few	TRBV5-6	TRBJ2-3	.	TGTGCCAGCAGCTTGGAGACAGATACGCAGTATTTT	CASSLETDTQYF
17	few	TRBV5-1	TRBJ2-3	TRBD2	TGCGCCAGCAGCTTGGCCTGGGGGGGAGCGGGCAGTGATACGCAGTATTTT	CASSLAWGGAGSDTQYF
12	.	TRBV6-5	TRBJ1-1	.	TGTGCCAGCAACAGGCCGTTCGATGAAGCTTTCTTT	CASNRPFDEAFF
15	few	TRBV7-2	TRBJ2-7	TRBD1	TGTGCCAGCAGCTCCCGGGACAGGGATTGGTACGAGCAGTACTTC	CASSSRDRDWYEQYF
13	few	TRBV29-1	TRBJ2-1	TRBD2	TGCAGCGTTGAAGGACTAGCGGCGGGGGAGCAGTTCTTC	CSVEGLAAGEQFF
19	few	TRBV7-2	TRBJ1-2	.	TGTGCCAGCAGCTCCCCCCGTTTTAGGGCAGGTCCCTCTAACTATGGCTACACCTTC	CASSSPRFRAGPSNYGYTF
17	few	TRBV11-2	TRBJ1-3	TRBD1	TGTGCCAGCAGCACCCAACCAGGGGGCGCCCCTGGAAACACCATATATTTT	CASSTQPGGAPGNTIYF
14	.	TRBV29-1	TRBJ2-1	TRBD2	TGCAGCGTCGGAAAGCGGGGGGACTACAATGAGCAGTTCTTC	CSVGKRGDYNEQFF